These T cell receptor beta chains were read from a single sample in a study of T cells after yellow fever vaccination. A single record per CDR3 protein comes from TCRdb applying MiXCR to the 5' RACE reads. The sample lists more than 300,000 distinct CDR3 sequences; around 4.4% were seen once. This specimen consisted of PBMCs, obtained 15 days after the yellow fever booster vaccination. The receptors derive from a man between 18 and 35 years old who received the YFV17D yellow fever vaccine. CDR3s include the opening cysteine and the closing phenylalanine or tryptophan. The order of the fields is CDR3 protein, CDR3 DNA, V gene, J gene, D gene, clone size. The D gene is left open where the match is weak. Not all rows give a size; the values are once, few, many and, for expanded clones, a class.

cdr3_aa: CASSPGPPARSGELFF; cdr3_nt: TGTGCCAGCAGCCCCGGACCTCCGGCACGGTCCGGGGAGCTGTTTTTT; v_call: TRBV6-5; j_call: TRBJ2-2; d_call: NA; clone_size: few
cdr3_aa: CASSPGTGRSYNEQFF; cdr3_nt: TGTGCCAGTAGTCCGGGGACAGGGAGATCCTACAATGAGCAGTTCTTC; v_call: TRBV19; j_call: TRBJ2-1; d_call: TRBD1; clone_size: NA
cdr3_aa: CAISAGQGRSELFF; cdr3_nt: TGTGCCATCAGTGCGGGACAGGGTCGTTCGGAGCTGTTTTTT; v_call: TRBV10-3; j_call: TRBJ2-2; d_call: TRBD1; clone_size: few
cdr3_aa: CASSYSMGAGEAFF; cdr3_nt: TGTGCCAGCAGTTACTCGATGGGAGCGGGTGAAGCTTTCTTT; v_call: TRBV6-5; j_call: TRBJ1-1; d_call: NA; clone_size: many
cdr3_aa: CASSPAGLGGYYGYTF; cdr3_nt: TGTGCCAGCAGTCCGGCGGGATTGGGAGGTTACTATGGCTACACCTTC; v_call: TRBV28; j_call: TRBJ1-2; d_call: NA; clone_size: NA
cdr3_aa: CASSPEQHPQTAQYF; cdr3_nt: TGTGCCAGCAGTCCCGAACAGCACCCTCAGACGGCCCAGTACTTC; v_call: TRBV7-2; j_call: TRBJ2-5; d_call: NA; clone_size: many
cdr3_aa: CASSPRTDTQYF; cdr3_nt: TGTGCCAGCAGCCCCCGCACAGATACGCAGTATTTT; v_call: TRBV27; j_call: TRBJ2-3; d_call: NA; clone_size: many
cdr3_aa: CASSLEGGPRPQHF; cdr3_nt: TGTGCCAGCAGCCTGGAAGGGGGCCCGAGGCCCCAGCATTTT; v_call: TRBV7-2; j_call: TRBJ1-5; d_call: TRBD1; clone_size: many
cdr3_aa: CASSQFSGANVLTF; cdr3_nt: TGTGCCAGCAGCCAGTTCTCTGGGGCCAACGTCCTGACTTTC; v_call: TRBV5-6; j_call: TRBJ2-6; d_call: NA; clone_size: NA
cdr3_aa: CASRTGNGYGYTF; cdr3_nt: TGTGCCAGCAGAACAGGGAATGGCTATGGCTACACCTTC; v_call: TRBV12-3/TRBV12-4; j_call: TRBJ1-2; d_call: NA; clone_size: few
cdr3_aa: CASRRNLGNTIYF; cdr3_nt: TGTGCCAGCCGCCGGAACCTAGGAAACACCATATATTTT; v_call: TRBV6-2/TRBV6-3; j_call: TRBJ1-3; d_call: NA; clone_size: many
cdr3_aa: CASSESGFEQYF; cdr3_nt: TGTGCCAGCAGTGAATCAGGGTTCGAGCAGTACTTC; v_call: TRBV25-1; j_call: TRBJ2-7; d_call: NA; clone_size: few
cdr3_aa: CASSQGVTEAFF; cdr3_nt: TGCGCCAGCAGCCAGGGAGTCACTGAAGCTTTCTTT; v_call: TRBV4-1; j_call: TRBJ1-1; d_call: NA; clone_size: few
cdr3_aa: CASSLQGATNEKLFF; cdr3_nt: TGTGCCAGCAGTTTACAGGGGGCTACTAATGAAAAACTGTTTTTT; v_call: TRBV12-3/TRBV12-4; j_call: TRBJ1-4; d_call: TRBD1; clone_size: many
cdr3_aa: CASSSLRAITGTDTQYF; cdr3_nt: TGTGCCAGCAGTTCGCTTCGGGCCATCACGGGCACAGATACGCAGTATTTT; v_call: TRBV6-2/TRBV6-3; j_call: TRBJ2-3; d_call: NA; clone_size: many
cdr3_aa: CASSQTGSSYEQYF; cdr3_nt: TGCGCCAGCAGCCAAACCGGGTCCTCCTACGAGCAGTACTTC; v_call: TRBV4-1; j_call: TRBJ2-7; d_call: NA; clone_size: many
cdr3_aa: CASSAAGGEAFF; cdr3_nt: TGTGCCAGCAGTGCTGCGGGGGGTGAAGCTTTCTTT; v_call: TRBV12-3/TRBV12-4; j_call: TRBJ1-1; d_call: NA; clone_size: many
cdr3_aa: CASSTGGPGAEAFF; cdr3_nt: TGTGCCAGCAGCACCGGGGGTCCAGGCGCTGAAGCTTTCTTT; v_call: TRBV5-4; j_call: TRBJ1-1; d_call: NA; clone_size: few
cdr3_aa: CAISDRTDLYGYTF; cdr3_nt: TGTGCCATCAGTGACCGGACGGACCTTTATGGCTACACCTTC; v_call: TRBV10-3; j_call: TRBJ1-2; d_call: NA; clone_size: NA
cdr3_aa: CASSAQGPSTDTQYF; cdr3_nt: TGTGCCAGCAGCGCCCAGGGGCCGTCCACAGATACGCAGTATTTT; v_call: TRBV9; j_call: TRBJ2-3; d_call: NA; clone_size: few
cdr3_aa: CASTLGTGRQPQHF; cdr3_nt: TGTGCCAGCACCCTCGGGACAGGGAGACAGCCCCAGCATTTT; v_call: TRBV12-3/TRBV12-4; j_call: TRBJ1-5; d_call: TRBD1; clone_size: few
cdr3_aa: CASSQGWGIAKNIQYF; cdr3_nt: TGTGCCAGCAGCCAAGGTTGGGGGATAGCCAAAAACATTCAGTACTTC; v_call: TRBV3-1; j_call: TRBJ2-4; d_call: NA; clone_size: many
cdr3_aa: CASSLPGQRAEAFF; cdr3_nt: TGTGCCAGCAGCCTGCCGGGACAGAGGGCTGAAGCTTTCTTT; v_call: TRBV7-9; j_call: TRBJ1-1; d_call: TRBD1; clone_size: many
cdr3_aa: CAISQANEQFF; cdr3_nt: TGTGCCATCAGTCAGGCGAATGAGCAGTTCTTC; v_call: TRBV10-3; j_call: TRBJ2-1; d_call: NA; clone_size: many